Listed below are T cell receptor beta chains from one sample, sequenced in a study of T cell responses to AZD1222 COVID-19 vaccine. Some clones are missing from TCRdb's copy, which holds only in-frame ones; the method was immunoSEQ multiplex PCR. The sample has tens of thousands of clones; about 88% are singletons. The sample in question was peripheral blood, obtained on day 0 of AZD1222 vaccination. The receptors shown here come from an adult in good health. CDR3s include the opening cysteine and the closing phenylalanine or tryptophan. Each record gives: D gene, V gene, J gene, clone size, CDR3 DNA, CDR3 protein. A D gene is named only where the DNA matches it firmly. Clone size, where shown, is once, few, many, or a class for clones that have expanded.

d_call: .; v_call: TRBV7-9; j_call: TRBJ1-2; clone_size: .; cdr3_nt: TGTGCCAGCAGCCGCCCCGGGACCGCCGCTCATGGCTACACCTTC; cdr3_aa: CASSRPGTAAHGYTF
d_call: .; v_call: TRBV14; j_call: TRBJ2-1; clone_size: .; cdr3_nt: TGTGCCAGCAGCCAAGGGTGGGACAATGAGCAGTTCTTC; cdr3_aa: CASSQGWDNEQFF
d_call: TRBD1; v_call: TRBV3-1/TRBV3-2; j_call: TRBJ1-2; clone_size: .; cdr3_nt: TGTGCCAGCAGCCTTAGGGACAGGGGCGGCTACACCTTC; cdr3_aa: CASSLRDRGGYTF
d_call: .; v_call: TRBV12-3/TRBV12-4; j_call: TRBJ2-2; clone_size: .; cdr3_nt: TGTGCCAGCAGTTCCCGCGGGGCCGGGGAGCTGTTTTTT; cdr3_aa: CASSSRGAGELFF
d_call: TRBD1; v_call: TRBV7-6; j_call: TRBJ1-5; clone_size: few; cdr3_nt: TGTGCCAGCAGCTTAGGACAGGGACGGGGCGATCAGCCCCAGCATTTT; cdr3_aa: CASSLGQGRGDQPQHF
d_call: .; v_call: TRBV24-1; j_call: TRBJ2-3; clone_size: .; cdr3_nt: TGTGCCACCAGCGGGAGTGGACCAGATACGCAGTATTTT; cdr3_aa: CATSGSGPDTQYF
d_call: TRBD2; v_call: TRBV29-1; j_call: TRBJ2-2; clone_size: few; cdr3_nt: TGCAGCGTTGAAAGGCTAGCGGGCACCACCGGGGAGCTGTTTTTT; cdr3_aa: CSVERLAGTTGELFF
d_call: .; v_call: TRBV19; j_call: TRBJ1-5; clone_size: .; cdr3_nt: TGTGCCAGTACCCCGACTGGGGAGATCAATCAGCCCCAGCATTTT; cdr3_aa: CASTPTGEINQPQHF
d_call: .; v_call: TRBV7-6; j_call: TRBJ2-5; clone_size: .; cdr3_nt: TGTGCCAGCAGCCTGGACAGAATTGAGACCCAGTACTTC; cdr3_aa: CASSLDRIETQYF
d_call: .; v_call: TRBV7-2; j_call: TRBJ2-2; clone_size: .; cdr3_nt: TGTGCCAGCAGTTTTGCCAGGGGTGACGGGGAGCTGTTTTTT; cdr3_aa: CASSFARGDGELFF
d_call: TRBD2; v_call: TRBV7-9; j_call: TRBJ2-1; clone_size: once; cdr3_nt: TGTGCCAGCAGCTTACCGGGACTAGCGAGGAATGAGCAGTTCTTC; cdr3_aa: CASSLPGLARNEQFF
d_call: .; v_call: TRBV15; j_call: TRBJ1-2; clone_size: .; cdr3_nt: TGTGCCACCAGCAGAGACGAGGCGTGGGGTATTTTGTGGGGCTACACCTTC; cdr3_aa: CATSRDEAWGILWGYTF
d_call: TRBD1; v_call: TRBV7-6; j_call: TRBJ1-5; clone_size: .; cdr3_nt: TGTGCCAGCAGCTTGGAGTCAGGGGGCGGCAATCAGCCCCAGCATTTT; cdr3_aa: CASSLESGGGNQPQHF
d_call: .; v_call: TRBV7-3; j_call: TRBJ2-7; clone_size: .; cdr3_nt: TGTGCCAGCAGCTTAAGACGCGGGGACGAGCAGTACTTC; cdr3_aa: CASSLRRGDEQYF
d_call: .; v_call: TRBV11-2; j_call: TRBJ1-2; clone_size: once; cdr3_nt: TGTGCCAGCAGCTTAGAAGACACGGCGAAAACCTTC; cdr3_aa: CASSLEDTAKTF
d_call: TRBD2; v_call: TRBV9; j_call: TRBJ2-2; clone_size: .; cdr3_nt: TGTGCCAGCAGCCCGAGACTAGCGGGGGCGAACACCGGGGAGCTGTTTTTT; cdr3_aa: CASSPRLAGANTGELFF
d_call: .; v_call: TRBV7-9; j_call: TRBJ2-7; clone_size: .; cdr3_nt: TGTGCCAGCAGCGGCTTTCGCGACCCCTACGAGCAGTACTTC; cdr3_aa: CASSGFRDPYEQYF
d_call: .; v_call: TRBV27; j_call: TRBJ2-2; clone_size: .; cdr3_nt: TGTGCCAGCAGTTTCAGGGGGGTGAGCACCGGGGAGCTGTTTTTT; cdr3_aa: CASSFRGVSTGELFF
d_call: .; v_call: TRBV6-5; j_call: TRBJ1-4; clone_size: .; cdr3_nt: TGTGCCAGCAGTTACGCCGGGGGGAGCAATGAAAAACTGTTTTTT; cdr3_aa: CASSYAGGSNEKLFF
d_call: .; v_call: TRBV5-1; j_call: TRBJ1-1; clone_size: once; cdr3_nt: TGCGCCAGCAGCTTGGCCAAGAACACTGAAGCTTTCTTT; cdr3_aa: CASSLAKNTEAFF
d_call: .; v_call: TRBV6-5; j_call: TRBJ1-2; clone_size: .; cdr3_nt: TGTGCCAGCAGAGCCCTCGGAGGTGAGAACTATGGCTACACCTTC; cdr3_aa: CASRALGGENYGYTF
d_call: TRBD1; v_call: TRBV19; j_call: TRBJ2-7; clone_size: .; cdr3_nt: TGTGCCAGTAGTATTTCTAGCGGTTTCGGGACAGGGCTGTACGAGCAGTACTTC; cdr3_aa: CASSISSGFGTGLYEQYF
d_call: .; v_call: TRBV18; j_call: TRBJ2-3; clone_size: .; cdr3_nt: TGTGCCAGCTCACCGAGGGGGAGGGGCACAGATACGCAGTATTTT; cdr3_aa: CASSPRGRGTDTQYF
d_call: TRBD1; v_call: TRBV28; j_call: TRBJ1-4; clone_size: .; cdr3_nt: TGTGCCAGCAGTTTATGGGCAGGGGGTAATGAAAAACTGTTTTTT; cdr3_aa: CASSLWAGGNEKLFF
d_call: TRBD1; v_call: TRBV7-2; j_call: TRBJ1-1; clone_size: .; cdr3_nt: TGTGCCAGCAGCTTCCAGGACAGGGGCACTGAAGCTTTCTTT; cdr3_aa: CASSFQDRGTEAFF
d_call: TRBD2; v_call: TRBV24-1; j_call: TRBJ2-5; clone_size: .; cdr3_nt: TGTGCCACCAGTGTTAGCGGGATACAAGAGACCCAGTACTTC; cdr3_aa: CATSVSGIQETQYF
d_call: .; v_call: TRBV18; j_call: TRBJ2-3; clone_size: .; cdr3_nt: TGTGCCAGCTCACCACGGCCGACAGTTCGCACAGATACGCAGTATTTT; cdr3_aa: CASSPRPTVRTDTQYF
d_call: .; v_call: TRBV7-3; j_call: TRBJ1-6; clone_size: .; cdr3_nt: TGTGCCAGCAGCTTAATCGCAGGGGACCCCTATAATTCACCCCTCCACTTT; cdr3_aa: CASSLIAGDPYNSPLHF
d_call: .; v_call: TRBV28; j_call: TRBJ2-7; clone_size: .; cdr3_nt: TGTGCCAGCAGTTTCCTCGGGAAGGGGTACGAGCAGTACTTC; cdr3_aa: CASSFLGKGYEQYF
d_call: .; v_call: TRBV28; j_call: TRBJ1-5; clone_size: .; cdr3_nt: TGTGCCAGCAGTTTGACTAATCAGCCCCAGCATTTT; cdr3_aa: CASSLTNQPQHF
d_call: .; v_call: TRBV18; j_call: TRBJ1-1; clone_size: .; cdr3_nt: TGTGCCAGCTCACCCGGAGCGACGGTGAACACTGAAGCTTTCTTT; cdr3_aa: CASSPGATVNTEAFF
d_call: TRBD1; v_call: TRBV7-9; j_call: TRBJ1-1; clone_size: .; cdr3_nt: TGTGCCAGCAGCTTAGTAGGAGGACAGGGGGTTACTGAAGCTTTCTTT; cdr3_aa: CASSLVGGQGVTEAFF
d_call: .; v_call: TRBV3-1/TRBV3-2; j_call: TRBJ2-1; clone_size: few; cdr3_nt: TGTGCCAGCAGCTTGGGCGGGGAGGACCAGTTCTTC; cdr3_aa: CASSLGGEDQFF
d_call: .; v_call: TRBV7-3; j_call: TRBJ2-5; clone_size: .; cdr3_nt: TGTGCCAGCAGCCCTCAGGGCGCAATCCAAGAGACCCAGTACTTC; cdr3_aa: CASSPQGAIQETQYF
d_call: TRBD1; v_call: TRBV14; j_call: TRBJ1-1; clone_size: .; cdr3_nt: TGTGCCAGCAGCCAGTGGGACAGAGACACTGAAGCTTTCTTT; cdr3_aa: CASSQWDRDTEAFF
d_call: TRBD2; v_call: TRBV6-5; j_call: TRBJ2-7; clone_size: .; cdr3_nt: TGTGCCAGCAGCTACGCGGGGGTCTACGAGCAGTACTTC; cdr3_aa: CASSYAGVYEQYF
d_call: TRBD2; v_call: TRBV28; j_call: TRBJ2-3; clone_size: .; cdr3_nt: TGTGCCAGCAGTTTAGGAGCGGGGATCACAGATACGCAGTATTTT; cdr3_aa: CASSLGAGITDTQYF
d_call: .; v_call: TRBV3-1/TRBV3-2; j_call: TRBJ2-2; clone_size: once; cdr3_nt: TGTGCCAGCAGCCCAGGGACCAACACCGGGGAGCTGTTTTTT; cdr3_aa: CASSPGTNTGELFF
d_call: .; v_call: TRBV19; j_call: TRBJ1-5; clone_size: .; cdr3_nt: TGTGCCAGTAGTATGGCGGACCATCGGGGGCCCCAGCATTTT; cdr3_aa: CASSMADHRGPQHF
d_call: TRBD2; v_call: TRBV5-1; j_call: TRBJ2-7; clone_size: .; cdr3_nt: TGCGCCAGCAGCTTAGCGGGGGGTTCCTCCTACGAGCAGTACTTC; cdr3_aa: CASSLAGGSSYEQYF
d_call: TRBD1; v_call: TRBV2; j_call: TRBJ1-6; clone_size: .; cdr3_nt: TGTGCCAGCAGCCCCGGGACAGGGCCCGGTTCACCCCTCCACTTT; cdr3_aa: CASSPGTGPGSPLHF
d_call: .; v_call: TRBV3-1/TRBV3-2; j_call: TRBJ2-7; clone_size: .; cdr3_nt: TGTGCCAGCAGCCAAGAAGGGACTGGCTACGAGCAGTACTTC; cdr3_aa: CASSQEGTGYEQYF
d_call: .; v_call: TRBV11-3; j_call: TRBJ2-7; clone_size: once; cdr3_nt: TGTGCCAGCAGCTTAAACAGTATAACCAACGAGCAGTACTTC; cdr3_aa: CASSLNSITNEQYF
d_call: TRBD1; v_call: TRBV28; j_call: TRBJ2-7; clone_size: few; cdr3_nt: TGTGCCAGCAGTTTAGGCGGCAGGGGGCCATACGAGCAGTACTTC; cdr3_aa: CASSLGGRGPYEQYF
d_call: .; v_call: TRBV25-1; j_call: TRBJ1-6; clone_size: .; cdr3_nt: TGTGCCAGCAGTCTGCAGCACAATTCACCCCTCCACTTT; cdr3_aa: CASSLQHNSPLHF
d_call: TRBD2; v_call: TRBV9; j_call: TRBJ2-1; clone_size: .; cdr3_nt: TGTGCCAGCAGCCCACGGGGTGATGCGGGGGGTGCCTACAATGAGCAGTTCTTC; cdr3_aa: CASSPRGDAGGAYNEQFF
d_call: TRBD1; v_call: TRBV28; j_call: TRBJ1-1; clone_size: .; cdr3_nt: TGTGCCAGCAGTTCGGGACAGGGCTGGACTGAAGCTTTCTTT; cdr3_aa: CASSSGQGWTEAFF
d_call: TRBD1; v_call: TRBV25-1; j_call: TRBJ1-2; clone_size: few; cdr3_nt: TGTGCCAGCAGTAATGACAGGGCCTATGGCTACACCTTC; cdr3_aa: CASSNDRAYGYTF
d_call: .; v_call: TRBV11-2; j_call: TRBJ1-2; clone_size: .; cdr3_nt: TGTGCCAGCAGCTTAAGGGCTAACTATGGCTACACCTTC; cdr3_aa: CASSLRANYGYTF
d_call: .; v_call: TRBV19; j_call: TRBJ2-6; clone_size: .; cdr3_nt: TGTGCCAGTAGTGATAAGAGTCCGGGGGCCAACGTCCTGACTTTC; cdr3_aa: CASSDKSPGANVLTF
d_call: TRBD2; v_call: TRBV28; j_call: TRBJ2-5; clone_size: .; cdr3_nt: TGTGCCAGCAGTGTTTCGCTAGCGGGAGTGGAGACCCAGTACTTC; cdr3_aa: CASSVSLAGVETQYF
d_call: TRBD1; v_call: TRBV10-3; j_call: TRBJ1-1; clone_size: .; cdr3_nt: TGTGCCATCGCCGACAGGGCCTTGAACACTGAAGCTTTCTTT; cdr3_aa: CAIADRALNTEAFF
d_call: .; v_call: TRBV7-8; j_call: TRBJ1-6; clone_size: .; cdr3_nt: TGTGCCAGCAGCTTATCACAGACCAATTCACCCCTCCACTTT; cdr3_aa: CASSLSQTNSPLHF
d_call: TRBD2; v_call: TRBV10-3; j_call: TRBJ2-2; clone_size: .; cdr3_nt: TGTGCCATCAGCGGGGCTAGCGGGAGTTTTGGCGGGGAGCTGTTTTTT; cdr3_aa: CAISGASGSFGGELFF
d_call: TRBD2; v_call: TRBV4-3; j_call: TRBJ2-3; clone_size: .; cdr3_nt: TGCGCCAGCAGCCAAGGCGGGCAGCGGGGGGCGGAAGATACGCAGTATTTT; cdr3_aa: CASSQGGQRGAEDTQYF